These 10 T cell receptor beta chains were all obtained from the same sample, sequenced in a study of blood T cells in healthy people across ages. Next came a second PCR, run for 7 to 11 cycles, which used a sample-barcoded 5' primer along with a J-beta primer mix. TCRdb reprocessed the 5' RACE reads via MiXCR and lists one record per CDR3 protein. The sample has 1.5 million to 2 million distinct CDR3 sequences, more than 35% seen once. The sequenced sample consisted of blood. The receptors derive from a human donor in good health.

The chain joins TRBV20-1 to TRBJ2-3, with D possibly called TRBD1 or TRBD2 (5 bases each). Trimming took 1 base from V and 5 from J, leaving 10 bases between them. The CDR3 spans 13 residues. The germline gives CDR1 DFQATT, CDR2 SNEGSKA (reference sequence). The chain's CDR3 is CSARVGVLDTQYF. The CDR3 DNA sequence: TGCAGTGCTAGAGTGGGGGTGCTAGATACGCAGTATTTT.

This clonotype appeared a few times. One end of the junction does not line up with germline, which may come from a read error. This chain links TRBV3-1 with TRBJ1-5, with D hard to call. Germline CDR1 is LGHDT and CDR2 is YNNKEL (reference sequence). The CDR3 sequence is 11 residues long. The CDR3 protein is CASGQPQPQHF. CDR3 coding DNA: TGTGCCAGCGGCCAACCACAGCCCCAGCATTTT.

V gene TRBV11-2 combines with J gene TRBJ1-4, with D unresolved. V lost 3 bases, J lost 2 bases, and 10 bases lay in between. Per the germline V gene, CDR1 is SGHAT and CDR2 is FQNNGV. The CDR3 is 15 amino acids. This CDR3 is CASSFAPSTNEKLFF. Here the CDR3 DNA reads TGTGCCAGCAGCTTTGCCCCATCGACTAATGAAAAACTGTTTTTT.

This chain connects TRBV29-1 to TRBJ1-1; D perhaps matches TRBD1 (6 bases). The CDR3 covers 13 residues. The ends were cut back, 7 bases at V and 3 bases at J, with 15 bases in the middle. Germline V CDR1 and CDR2: SQVTM, ANQGSEA. The CDR3 DNA is TGCAGCGCCCTTGACGCAGGGGACACTGAAGCTTTCTTT. It translates to CSALDAGDTEAFF.

The chain has TRBV4-1 and TRBJ1-1; no clear D. V lost 0 bases and J 1 base, leaving 9 bases between the germline ends. Germline V gives CDR1 MGHRA, CDR2 YSYEKL. The CDR3 has 15 residues. Here the CDR3 reads CASSQEDAPNTEAFF. CDR3 coding DNA: TGCGCCAGCAGCCAAGAAGATGCCCCGAACACTGAAGCTTTCTTT.

The sample holds a few counts of this clonotype. This sequence joins TRBV19 and TRBJ2-7; TRBD1 aligns across 9 bases. V dropped 3 bases and J dropped 4; count of bases not matched to a gene: 7. This CDR3 has 15 amino acids. Germline loops: CDR1 LNHDA, CDR2 SQIVND (reference sequence). The CDR3 region is CASSMSGTGSYEQYF. The CDR3 DNA reads TGTGCCAGTAGTATGTCCGGGACAGGGAGTTACGAGCAGTACTTC.

The chain has TRBV12-5 and TRBJ2-3, with 8 bases aligning to TRBD1. From germline, CDR1 is LGHNT and CDR2 FRNRAP. The CDR3 has 17 amino acids. V trimming: 2 bases; J trimming: 2 bases; junction bases outside the gene matches: 9. Written as DNA, the CDR3 is TGTGCTAGTGGTTTGACCCCGGCAGGGGGCTACACAGATACGCAGTATTTT. It specifies CASGLTPAGGYTDTQYF.

This chain connects TRBV4-3 to TRBJ2-3, with 12 bases lining up with TRBD2. Germline trimming cut 3 bases from V and 5 bases from J; bases unmatched to any gene: 6. Looked up from germline, CDR1 is LGHNA and CDR2 is YSLEER. This CDR3 is 16 amino acids long. In nucleotides, the CDR3 is TGCGCCAGCAGCCAGCTAGCGGGGGGGATGCTAGATACGCAGTATTTT. This translates into CASSQLAGGMLDTQYF.

The chain has TRBV12-3 or TRBV12-4 and TRBJ1-2, with a tentative D call TRBD1 (6 bases). This CDR3 region has 12 residues. Trimming took off 9 bases at V and 3 bases at J, with 11 bases between the two ends. CDR3 sequence reads: CASLRQDYGYTF. CDR3 coding DNA: TGTGCCAGTCTCCGACAGGACTATGGCTACACCTTC.

This clonotype was seen more than once but under ten times. The gene calls are TRBV6-5 and TRBJ1-2; no definite D call. This CDR3 comprises 12 residues. The germline gives CDR1 MNHEY, CDR2 SVGAGI. V was shortened by 11 bases and J by 1 base, with 11 bases between the two germline ends. In DNA, the CDR3 is TGTGCCCTCGGGGTACTTAACTATGGCTACACCTTC. It is translated as CALGVLNYGYTF.